These 4 T cell receptor beta chains came from one sample sequenced in a study of cytomegalovirus exposure and HLA in healthy donors. PCR used 60 Vbeta primers and 13 Jbeta primers. The protocol was immunoSEQ multiplex PCR, while the TCRdb copy is restricted to in-frame clones and leaves out a portion. Of 150,000 to 200,000 clones listed, roughly 88% are singletons. Sequencing used PBMCs. These receptor sequences come from a man aged 18 to 30 in good health and CMV-seropositive.

The chain employs TRBV4-3 and TRBJ2-3; 8 bases align to TRBD1. The germline V gene has CDR1 LGHNA and CDR2 YSLEER. The length of the CDR3 is 15 residues. J lost 8 bases, V lost 0 bases, and 7 bases had no gene match. This chain's CDR3 is CASSQEPQGGGTQYF. As DNA, the CDR3 is TGCGCCAGCAGCCAAGAACCACAGGGGGGAGGTACGCAGTATTTT.

The chain is built from TRBV6-1 and TRBJ1-1, with D maybe TRBD1 (5 bases). Germline lookup yields CDR1 MNHNS and CDR2 SASEGT. V was pared by 2 bases and J by 0 bases, with 13 bases between. The CDR3 extends over 16 amino acids. CDR3 sequence reads: CASSEFDSAMNTEAFF. DNA for the CDR3: TGTGCCAGCAGTGAATTTGACAGCGCCATGAACACTGAAGCTTTCTTT.

As concerns this clone: Other nucleotide sequences in the sample specify the same CDR3. The V gene is TRBV2, the J gene TRBJ1-1; unclear D gene. Germline CDR1 is SNHLY and CDR2 is FYNNEI. Trimming took 2 bases from V and 1 from J, leaving 5 bases between them. This CDR3 has 13 amino acids. The CDR3 loop is CASSERGNTEAFF. As DNA, the CDR3 is TGTGCCAGCAGTGAACGCGGGAACACTGAAGCTTTCTTT.

V usage is TRBV13 and J usage is TRBJ2-1, with TRBD2 identical over 9 bases. The CDR3 spans 15 residues. Germline-derived CDR1 and CDR2 are PRHDT and FYEKMQ (reference sequence). The ends lost 7 bases at V and 7 bases at J; junction bases unmatched: 11. CDR3 residues: CASNEAGGPGNEQFF. The CDR3 coding sequence is TGTGCCAGCAACGAGGCGGGGGGGCCGGGGAATGAGCAGTTCTTC.